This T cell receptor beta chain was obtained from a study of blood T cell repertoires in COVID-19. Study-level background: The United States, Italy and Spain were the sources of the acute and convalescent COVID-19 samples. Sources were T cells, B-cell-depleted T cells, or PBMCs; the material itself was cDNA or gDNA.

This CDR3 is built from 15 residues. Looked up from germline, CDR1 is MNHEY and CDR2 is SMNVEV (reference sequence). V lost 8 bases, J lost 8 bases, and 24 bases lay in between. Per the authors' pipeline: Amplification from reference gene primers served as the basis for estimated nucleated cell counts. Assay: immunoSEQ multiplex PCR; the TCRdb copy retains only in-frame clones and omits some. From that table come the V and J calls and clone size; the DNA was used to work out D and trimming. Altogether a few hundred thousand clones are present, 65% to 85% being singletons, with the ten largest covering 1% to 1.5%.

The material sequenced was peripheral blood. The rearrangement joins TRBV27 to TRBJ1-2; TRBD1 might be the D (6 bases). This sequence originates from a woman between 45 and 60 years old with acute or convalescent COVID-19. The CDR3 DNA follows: TGTGCCAGCGGCTTAGCTGGACCGAACCAGGGGGGCTACACCTTC. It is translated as CASGLAGPNQGGYTF.